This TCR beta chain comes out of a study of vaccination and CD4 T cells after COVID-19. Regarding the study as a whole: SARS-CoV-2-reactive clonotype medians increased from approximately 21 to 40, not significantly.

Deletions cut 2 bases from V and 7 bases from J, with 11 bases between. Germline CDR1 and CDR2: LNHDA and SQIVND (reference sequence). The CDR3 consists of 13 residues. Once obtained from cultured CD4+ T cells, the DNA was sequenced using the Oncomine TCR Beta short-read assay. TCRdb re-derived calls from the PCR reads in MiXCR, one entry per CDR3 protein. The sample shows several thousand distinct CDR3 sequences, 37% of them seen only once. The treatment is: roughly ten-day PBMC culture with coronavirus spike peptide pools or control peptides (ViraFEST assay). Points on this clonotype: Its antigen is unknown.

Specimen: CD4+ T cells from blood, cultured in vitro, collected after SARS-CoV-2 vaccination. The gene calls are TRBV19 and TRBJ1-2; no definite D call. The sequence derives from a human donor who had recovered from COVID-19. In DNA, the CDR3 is TGTGCCAGTAGTATACACCGGGAGGGTGGCTACACCTTC. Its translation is CASSIHREGGYTF.